This T cell receptor (beta chain) comes out of a study of cytomegalovirus exposure and HLA in healthy donors. Of note for this clone: Its antigen is not identified.

CDR3 size: 14 residues. V lost 5 bases to trimming and J lost 2 bases; unmatched junction nucleotides: 5. Germline assignment: CDR1 LNHDA and CDR2 SQIVND (reference sequence). General study points: In vitro confirmation showed a few CMV-associated chains to be CMV antigen specific.

The primer mix had 60 Vbeta and 13 Jbeta primers. The repertoire was sequenced with immunoSEQ multiplex PCR; TCRdb's copy has only in-frame clones and lacks some. The sample lists approximately 160,000 clones; approximately 80% were seen once. The sequencing input was PBMCs. This clonotype was obtained from a man in his thirties or forties in good health and CMV-seropositive. This chain uses TRBV19 with TRBJ1-2; TRBD1 matches 7 bases. The CDR3 spells CASSAGGPNYGYTF. CDR3 DNA sequence: TGTGCCAGTAGTGCAGGGGGACCCAACTATGGCTACACCTTC.